A single sample gave rise to the 10 T cell receptor beta chains below, sequenced in a study of blood T cell repertoires in COVID-19. TCRdb keeps only in-frame clones here, not all; method: immunoSEQ multiplex PCR. The sample has around 260,000 clones, around four fifths seen once; the top ten hold roughly 4%. Sequenced sample: PBMCs or T cells enriched from blood (not recorded which). The receptor source for this set is a young man with acute COVID-19.

The chain has TRBV5-1 and TRBJ1-1; D not resolved. The CDR3 spans 13 residues. Germline V gene data show CDR1 as SGHRS and CDR2 as YFSETQ. The V and J ends lost 2 bases and 3 bases respectively, with 8 bases between them. The CDR3 sequence: CASSFNPDTEAFF. The CDR3 DNA sequence: TGCGCCAGCAGCTTTAACCCGGACACTGAAGCTTTCTTT.

The genes are TRBV19 and TRBJ2-1; perhaps TRBD2 as D (7 bases). The CDR3 has 13 amino acids. Trimming stripped 5 bases from V and 6 bases from J, with 11 bases between. Germline lookup yields CDR1 LNHDA and CDR2 SQIVND (reference sequence). The CDR3 loop reads CASSPGGRNEQFF. The CDR3 DNA is TGTGCCAGTAGTCCGGGGGGCCGCAATGAGCAGTTCTTC.

The V and J genes are TRBV29-1 and TRBJ1-1, with 7 bases aligning to TRBD1. This CDR3 is 13 amino acids long. Trimming at V came to 5 bases and at J to 4 bases, leaving 7 bases not matched to a gene. Germline V gene sequence: CDR1 SQVTM, CDR2 ANQGSEA. The CDR3 sequence: CSVSRGQVTEAFF. In DNA form, the CDR3 reads TGCAGCGTTTCAAGGGGGCAGGTCACTGAAGCTTTCTTT.

This clone turned up a few times. This chain connects TRBV19 to TRBJ2-1; TRBD2 matches 12 bases. This CDR3 spans 18 amino acids. Germline V gene lookup returns CDR1 LNHDA and CDR2 SQIVND (reference sequence). J gave up 5 bases and V 5 bases, and 13 bases lay outside the gene matches. The CDR3: CASSAFGFLAGGNNEQFF. The CDR3 DNA is TGTGCCAGTAGTGCCTTCGGGTTCCTAGCGGGGGGGAACAATGAGCAGTTCTTC.

The chain is built from TRBV13 and TRBJ2-1; tentatively, D is TRBD2 (6 bases). The CDR3 runs 16 residues. V lost 1 base to trimming and J lost 0 bases, with 10 bases between them. Germline assignment: CDR1 PRHDT and CDR2 FYEKMQ (reference sequence). CDR3 residues: CASSLVGGSSYNEQFF. The CDR3 bases are TGTGCCAGCAGCTTAGTGGGGGGAAGCTCCTACAATGAGCAGTTCTTC.

This rearrangement joins TRBV3-1 (or the pseudogene TRBV3-2) to TRBJ2-1, with 7 bases identical to TRBD2. From germline, CDR1 is LGHDT and CDR2 YNNKEL (reference sequence). Trimming removed 3 bases from V and 1 base from J; junction bases left unmatched: 3. The CDR3 has 15 residues. CDR3: CASSQPGLSYNEQFF. CDR3 bases: TGTGCCAGCAGCCAGCCGGGACTATCCTACAATGAGCAGTTCTTC.

This clone was observed once. The chain recombines TRBV6-4 with TRBJ1-4; 7 bases agree with TRBD1. Trimming removed 5 bases from V and 8 bases from J; junction bases left unmatched: 5. CDR1 is MRHNA, CDR2 SNTAGT, per germline. The CDR3 is made up of 13 amino acids. The CDR3 loop is CASSPGTAEKLFF. The CDR3 nucleotides read TGTGCCAGCAGTCCCGGGACAGCCGAAAAACTGTTTTTT.

This chain links TRBV29-1 with TRBJ2-2; TRBD2 matches 10 bases. From germline, CDR1 is SQVTM and CDR2 ANQGSEA. V trimming: 5 bases; J trimming: 0 bases; junction bases outside the gene matches: 9. The CDR3 has 17 amino acids. The CDR3 DNA follows: TGCAGCGTTTCCCCCCTAGCGGGGGCTTCGAACACCGGGGAGCTGTTTTTT. This encodes CSVSPLAGASNTGELFF.

This clone was counted once. The chain joins TRBV6-5 to TRBJ1-4, with D unresolved. Looked up from germline, CDR1 is MNHEY and CDR2 is SVGAGI. This CDR3 has 15 amino acids. V was shortened by 6 bases and J by 11 bases, with 22 bases between the two germline ends. CDR3 loop: CASRPPRTSSEKLFF. The CDR3 coding sequence is TGTGCCAGCAGGCCCCCGCGGACTAGTTCGGAGAAACTGTTTTTT.

V and J are TRBV2 and TRBJ1-4; 9 bases map to TRBD1. Trimming removed 7 bases from V and 5 bases from J; junction bases left unmatched: 2. The germline V gene encodes CDR1 SNHLY and CDR2 FYNNEI. CDR3 size: 13 residues. CDR3 residues: CASIGTGNEKLFF. Here the CDR3 DNA reads TGTGCCAGCATTGGGACAGGGAATGAAAAACTGTTTTTT.